The 6 T cell receptor beta chains reported below all come from one sample, sequenced in a study of blood T cells in healthy people across ages. A J-beta primer mix and a sample-barcoded 5' primer were used in a second PCR of about 7 to 11 cycles. TCRdb reprocessed the 5' RACE reads with MiXCR, giving one entry per CDR3 protein. The data hold about a million distinct CDR3 sequences, with 35% to 45% observed a single time. Input material: blood. These TCRs come from a young man in good health.

With respect to this clonotype: The CDR3 carries no conserved terminal phenylalanine or tryptophan, so it likely arises from a read error. The chain joins TRBV4-3 to TRBJ2-3, with TRBD2 as a possible D gene (7 bases). Per the germline V gene, CDR1 is LGHNA and CDR2 is YSLEER. CDR3 length equals 18 residues. V dropped 4 bases and J dropped 6 bases, with 26 bases sitting between them. The CDR3 DNA reads as TGCGCCAGCAGCCCAGATCCCCCGGGGGGCGGAGCCCTGGATACGCAGTATTTG. Protein product: CASSPDPPGGGALDTQYL.

This clonotype turned up a few times. This sequence joins TRBV10-3 and TRBJ2-4, with no clear D. The germline V and J ends were trimmed by 10 bases and 0 bases, with 13 bases remaining between them. The CDR3 has 14 amino acids. Per the germline V gene, CDR1 is ENHRY and CDR2 is SYGVKD. CDR3 DNA: TGTGCCACTGGCAGTACTTTAGCCAAAAACATTCAGTACTTC. This encodes CATGSTLAKNIQYF.

Concerning this clonotype: A read error may produce the germline difference seen at one junction end. The chain employs TRBV12-3 or TRBV12-4 and TRBJ2-1; D is unclear. The CDR3 spans 15 residues. CDR3 protein: CVSSFSGVAYNEQFF. The CDR3 DNA is TGTGTCAGCAGTTTCTCCGGAGTCGCCTACAATGAGCAGTTCTTC.

This clonotype has only a few counts. The chain uses TRBV20-1 and TRBJ1-6, with no clear D. This CDR3 region has 13 residues. V was pared by 5 bases and J by 3 bases, with 8 bases between. Germline V lookup: CDR1 DFQATT, CDR2 SNEGSKA (reference sequence). The CDR3: CSARRGYNSPLHF. The CDR3 DNA sequence: TGCAGTGCTCGGCGTGGCTATAATTCACCCCTCCACTTT.

This rearrangement joins TRBV27 to TRBJ1-2; possibly TRBD1 for D (5 bases). Germline V gene lookup returns CDR1 MNHEY and CDR2 SMNVEV (reference sequence). With 0 bases removed from V and 6 bases from J, the gap between germline ends came to 14 bases. This CDR3 region has 15 residues. As DNA, the CDR3 is TGTGCCAGCAGTTTATCTTCGGGGGGGGTTGATGGCTACACCTTC. Translating gives CASSLSSGGVDGYTF.

The chain has TRBV6-5 and TRBJ1-2, with a possible D match to TRBD1 (6 bases). This CDR3 spans 13 amino acids. V lost 5 bases and J lost 6, with 13 bases in between. The germline V gene has CDR1 MNHEY and CDR2 SVGAGI. CDR3 in DNA: TGTGCCAGCAGTGACGGGGGACATAATGGCTACACCTTC. Protein product: CASSDGGHNGYTF.